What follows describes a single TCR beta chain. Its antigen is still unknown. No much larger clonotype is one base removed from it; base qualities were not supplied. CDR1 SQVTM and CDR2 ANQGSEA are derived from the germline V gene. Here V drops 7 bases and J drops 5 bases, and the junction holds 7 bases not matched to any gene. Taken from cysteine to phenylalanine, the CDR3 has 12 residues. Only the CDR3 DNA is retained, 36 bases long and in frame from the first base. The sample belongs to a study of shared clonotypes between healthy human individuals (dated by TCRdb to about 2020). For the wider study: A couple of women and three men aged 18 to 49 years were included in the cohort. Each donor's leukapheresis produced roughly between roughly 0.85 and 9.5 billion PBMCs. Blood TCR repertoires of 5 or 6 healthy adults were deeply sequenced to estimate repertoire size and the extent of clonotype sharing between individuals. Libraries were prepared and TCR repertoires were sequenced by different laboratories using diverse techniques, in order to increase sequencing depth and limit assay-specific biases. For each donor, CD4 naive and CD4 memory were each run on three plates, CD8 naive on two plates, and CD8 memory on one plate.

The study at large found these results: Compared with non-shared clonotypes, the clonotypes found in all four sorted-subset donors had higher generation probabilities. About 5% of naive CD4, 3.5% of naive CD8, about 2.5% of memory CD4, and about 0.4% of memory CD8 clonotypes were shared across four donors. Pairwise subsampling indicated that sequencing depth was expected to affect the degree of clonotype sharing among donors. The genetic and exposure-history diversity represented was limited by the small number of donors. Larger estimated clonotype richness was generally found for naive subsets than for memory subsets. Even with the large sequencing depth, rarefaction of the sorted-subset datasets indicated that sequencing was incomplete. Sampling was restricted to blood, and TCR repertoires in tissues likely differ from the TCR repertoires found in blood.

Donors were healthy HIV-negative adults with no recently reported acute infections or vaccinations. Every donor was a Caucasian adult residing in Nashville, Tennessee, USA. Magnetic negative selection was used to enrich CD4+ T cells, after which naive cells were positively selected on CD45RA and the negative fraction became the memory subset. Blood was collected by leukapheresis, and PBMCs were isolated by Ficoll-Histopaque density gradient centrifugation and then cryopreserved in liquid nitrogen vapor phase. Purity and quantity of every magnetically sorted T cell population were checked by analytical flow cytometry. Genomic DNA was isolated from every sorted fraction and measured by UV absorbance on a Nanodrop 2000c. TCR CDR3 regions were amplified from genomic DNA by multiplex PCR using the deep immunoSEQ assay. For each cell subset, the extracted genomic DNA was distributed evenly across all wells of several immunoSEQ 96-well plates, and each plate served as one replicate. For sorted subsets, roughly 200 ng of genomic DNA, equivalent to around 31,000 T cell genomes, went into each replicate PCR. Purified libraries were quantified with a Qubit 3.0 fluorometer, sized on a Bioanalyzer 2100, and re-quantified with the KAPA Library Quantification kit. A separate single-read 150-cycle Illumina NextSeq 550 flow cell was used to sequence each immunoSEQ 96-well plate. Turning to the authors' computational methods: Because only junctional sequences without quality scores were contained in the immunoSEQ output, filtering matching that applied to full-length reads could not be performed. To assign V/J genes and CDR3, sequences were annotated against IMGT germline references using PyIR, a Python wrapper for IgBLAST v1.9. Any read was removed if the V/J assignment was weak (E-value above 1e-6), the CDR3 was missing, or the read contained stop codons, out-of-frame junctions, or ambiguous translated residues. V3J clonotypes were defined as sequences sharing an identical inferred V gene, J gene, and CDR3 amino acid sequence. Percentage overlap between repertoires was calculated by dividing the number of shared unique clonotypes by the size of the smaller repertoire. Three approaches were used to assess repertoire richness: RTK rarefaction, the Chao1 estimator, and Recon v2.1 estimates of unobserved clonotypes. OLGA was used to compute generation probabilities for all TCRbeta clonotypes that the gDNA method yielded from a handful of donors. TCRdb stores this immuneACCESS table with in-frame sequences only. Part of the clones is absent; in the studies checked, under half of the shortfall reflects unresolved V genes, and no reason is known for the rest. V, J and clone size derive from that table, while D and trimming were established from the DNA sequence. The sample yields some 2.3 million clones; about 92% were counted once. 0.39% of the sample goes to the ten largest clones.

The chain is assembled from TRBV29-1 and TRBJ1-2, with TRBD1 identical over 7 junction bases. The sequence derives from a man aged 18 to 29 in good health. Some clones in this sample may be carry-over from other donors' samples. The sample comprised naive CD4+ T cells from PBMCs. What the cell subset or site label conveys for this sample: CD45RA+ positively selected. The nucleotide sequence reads TGCAGCGCTGGGACAGCCAATTATGGCTACACCTTC. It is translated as CSAGTANYGYTF.